Listed below are T cell receptor beta chains from one sample, sequenced in a study of graft-versus-host responses after intestinal transplantation. Their target antigens are unknown. Some clones are missing from TCRdb's copy, which holds only in-frame ones; the method was immunoSEQ multiplex PCR. The data contain 85,000 to 90,000 clones, approximately 89% of them singletons. This material consisted of unstimulated CD4+ T cells sorted from spleen or lymph node cells, taken before transplant. The receptors stem from a human donor who was the organ donor for an intestinal transplant. Both conserved end residues are part of each CDR3. The order of the fields is clone size, V gene, J gene, D gene, CDR3 protein, CDR3 DNA. D genes are given only for firm matches. The size entry is marked missing in some rows and otherwise reads once, few, many or a size class.

>.|TRBV7-3|TRBJ2-2|TRBD1
CASSFYGGPDRGQFTGELFF
TGTGCCAGCAGCTTTTACGGGGGGCCTGACAGGGGGCAATTCACCGGGGAGCTGTTTTTT
>.|TRBV5-1|TRBJ2-3|TRBD1
CASSLGDRDTDTQYF
TGCGCCAGCAGCTTGGGTGACAGGGACACAGATACGCAGTATTTT
>once|TRBV5-3|TRBJ1-1|.
CARSLDPRNTEAFF
TGTGCCAGAAGCTTGGACCCCAGGAACACTGAAGCTTTCTTT
>.|TRBV9|TRBJ1-2|.
CASSVPLGGYTF
TGTGCCAGCAGCGTCCCCCTCGGGGGCTACACCTTC
>.|TRBV18|TRBJ2-4|TRBD1
CASRQGFAKNIQYF
TGTGCCAGCCGACAGGGTTTTGCCAAAAACATTCAGTACTTC
>.|TRBV5-1|TRBJ2-2|.
CASSLIVTSYPGELFF
TGCGCCAGCAGCTTAATCGTGACTTCATATCCCGGGGAGCTGTTTTTT
>.|TRBV5-6|TRBJ2-1|TRBD2
CASSWLVGLAGKNEQFF
TGTGCCAGCAGCTGGTTAGTCGGACTAGCGGGAAAGAATGAGCAGTTCTTC
>.|TRBV12-5|TRBJ1-3|TRBD1
CASGLGPGQGGTIYF
TGTGCTAGTGGTTTGGGTCCGGGACAGGGAGGCACCATATATTTT
>.|TRBV30|TRBJ2-3|.
CAWSVPGGGQVSTDTQYF
TGTGCCTGGAGTGTACCCGGGGGAGGACAGGTTAGCACAGATACGCAGTATTTT
>.|TRBV30|TRBJ2-3|TRBD2
CAWRGGSHTDTQYF
TGTGCCTGGAGGGGAGGGTCCCACACAGATACGCAGTATTTT
>.|TRBV20-1|TRBJ2-3|.
CSAPRADTQYF
TGCAGTGCTCCGAGGGCGGATACGCAGTATTTT
>.|TRBV30|TRBJ2-2|TRBD2
CAWSAWGRAGELFF
TGTGCCTGGAGTGCCTGGGGGAGGGCCGGGGAGCTGTTTTTT
>.|TRBV18|TRBJ2-1|.
CASSPVAGMGYNEQFF
TGTGCCAGCTCACCTGTGGCGGGCATGGGGTACAATGAGCAGTTCTTC
>.|TRBV11-2|TRBJ2-7|.
CASSLGIGGGRNNPYEQYF
TGTGCCAGCAGCTTAGGTATTGGGGGAGGCCGCAATAATCCCTACGAGCAGTACTTC
>.|TRBV12-2|TRBJ1-1|.
CASRLKAFF
TGTGCAAGTCGCCTAAAAGCTTTCTTT
>.|TRBV7-9|TRBJ2-1|TRBD1
CASRKSGTGGFEQFF
TGTGCCAGCAGAAAATCCGGGACAGGGGGCTTTGAGCAGTTCTTC
>.|TRBV10-3|TRBJ2-1|TRBD2
CAIGISSGGGTREQFF
TGTGCCATCGGGATTTCATCGGGCGGGGGAACGAGGGAGCAGTTCTTC
>once|TRBV5-5|TRBJ2-7|.
CASSAGQFSYEQYF
TGTGCCAGCAGCGCGGGACAGTTCTCCTACGAGCAGTACTTC
>.|TRBV19|TRBJ1-1|TRBD1
CASRGTAAEAFF
TGTGCCAGCCGAGGGACAGCAGCTGAAGCTTTCTTT
>.|TRBV2|TRBJ2-1|TRBD1
CASRGDRMNNEQFF
TGTGCCAGCAGGGGGGACAGGATGAACAATGAGCAGTTCTTC
>.|TRBV15|TRBJ1-2|TRBD1
CATSRKRTGDYGYTF
TGTGCCACCAGCAGAAAAAGGACAGGGGACTATGGCTACACCTTC
>.|TRBV28|TRBJ2-3|TRBD2
CASSLLPSGRRYTQYF
TGTGCCAGCAGTTTACTCCCTAGCGGGAGGCGGTATACGCAGTATTTT
>.|TRBV6-1|TRBJ1-2|.
CASSESTYGYTF
TGTGCCAGCAGTGAATCTACCTATGGCTACACCTTC
>.|TRBV2|TRBJ1-6|.
CASKQGPNSPLHF
TGTGCCTCGAAACAGGGCCCGAATTCACCCCTCCACTTT
>.|TRBV10-3|TRBJ1-1|.
CAISEMGGLNTEAFF
TGTGCCATCAGTGAGATGGGGGGGCTGAACACTGAAGCTTTCTTT
>.|TRBV25-1|TRBJ1-5|.
CARHGLWGLNQPQHF
TGTGCCCGTCACGGGTTATGGGGGCTCAATCAGCCCCAGCATTTT
>.|TRBV5-4|TRBJ1-2|TRBD1
CASSLNRGTSNYGYTF
TGTGCCAGCAGCTTGAACAGGGGCACCTCTAACTATGGCTACACCTTC
>.|TRBV28|TRBJ1-2|.
CASTNIEGRGVYGYTF
TGTGCCAGCACGAACATTGAGGGCAGGGGAGTGTATGGCTACACCTTC
>.|TRBV6-1|TRBJ1-6|.
CASSEATPAANSPLHF
TGTGCCAGCAGTGAAGCTACACCTGCCGCTAATTCACCCCTCCACTTT
>.|TRBV15|TRBJ2-7|.
CATSRDAGYEQYF
TGTGCCACCAGCAGAGATGCCGGCTACGAGCAGTACTTC
>.|TRBV18|TRBJ2-7|TRBD1
CASSPRQGSSYEQYF
TGTGCCAGCTCACCACGACAGGGGAGCTCCTACGAGCAGTACTTC
>.|TRBV18|TRBJ2-5|.
CASSRPGHPYKQYF
TGTGCCAGCTCACGGCCGGGACACCCTTACAAGCAGTACTTC
>.|TRBV6-5|TRBJ2-7|.
CASSRGPSYEQYF
TGTGCCAGCAGTCGCGGGCCTTCCTACGAGCAGTACTTC
>.|TRBV7-9|TRBJ2-7|TRBD2
CASSGIGLAKYEQYF
TGTGCCAGCAGCGGAATAGGACTAGCGAAGTACGAGCAGTACTTC
>.|TRBV5-1|TRBJ2-3|.
CASSLEPSTDTQYF
TGCGCCAGCAGCTTGGAGCCGAGCACAGATACGCAGTATTTT
>.|TRBV13|TRBJ2-1|TRBD1
CASSRTGPPEQFF
TGTGCCAGCAGCAGGACAGGGCCCCCCGAGCAGTTCTTC
>.|TRBV11-2|TRBJ1-2|.
CASSLDWRGQVYGYTF
TGTGCCAGCAGCTTAGATTGGCGCGGGCAGGTCTATGGCTACACCTTC
>.|TRBV7-3|TRBJ2-2|.
CASSLSSVTGELFF
TGTGCCAGCAGCTTAAGTTCGGTTACCGGGGAGCTGTTTTTT
>.|TRBV2|TRBJ2-5|TRBD1
CASSYRGWETQYF
TGTGCCAGCAGTTACAGGGGCTGGGAGACCCAGTACTTC
>.|TRBV19|TRBJ1-2|TRBD1
CASRPIRGSQPGGGYTF
TGTGCCAGTAGACCCATTAGGGGAAGCCAACCAGGGGGTGGCTACACCTTC
>.|TRBV7-9|TRBJ1-2|TRBD1
CAISGTGVGYTF
TGTGCCATCTCCGGGACAGGGGTTGGCTACACCTTC
>few|TRBV5-1|TRBJ2-2|.
CASSPEQSVNTGELFF
TGCGCCAGCAGCCCGGAACAGAGTGTAAACACCGGGGAGCTGTTTTTT
>.|TRBV6-1|TRBJ2-7|TRBD1
CASRGTVSSYEQYF
TGTGCCAGCAGGGGGACAGTGAGCTCCTACGAGCAGTACTTC
>.|TRBV10-3|TRBJ2-6|TRBD2
CAISDRLMGLAISSGANVLTF
TGTGCCATCAGTGATAGACTTATGGGACTAGCGATTAGCTCTGGGGCCAACGTCCTGACTTTC
>.|TRBV5-6|TRBJ1-1|.
CASSPVGRLNTEAFF
TGTGCCAGCAGCCCTGTAGGCAGGCTGAACACTGAAGCTTTCTTT
>once|TRBV9|TRBJ2-5|.
CASSARGTQYF
TGTGCCAGCAGCGCTAGGGGGACCCAGTACTTC